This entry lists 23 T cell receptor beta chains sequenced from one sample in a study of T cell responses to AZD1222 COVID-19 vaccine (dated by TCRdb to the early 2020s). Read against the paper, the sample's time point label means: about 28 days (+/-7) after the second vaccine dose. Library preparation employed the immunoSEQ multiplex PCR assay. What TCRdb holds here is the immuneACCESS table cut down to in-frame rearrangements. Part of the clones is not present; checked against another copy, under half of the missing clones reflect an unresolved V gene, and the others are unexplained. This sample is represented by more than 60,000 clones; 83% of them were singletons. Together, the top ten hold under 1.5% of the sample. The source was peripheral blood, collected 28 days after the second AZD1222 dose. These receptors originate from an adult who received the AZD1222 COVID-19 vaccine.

CDR3 bases: TGTGCCAGCAGTCCGGTGGGACAGGGGTATGGCTACACCTTC. Translated, it gives CASSPVGQGYGYTF. This chain connects TRBV27 to TRBJ1-2; 10 bases line up with TRBD1. This CDR3 region has 14 residues. Germline lookup yields CDR1 MNHEY and CDR2 SMNVEV (reference sequence). V lost 5 bases and J lost 5; bases outside the gene matches: 5.

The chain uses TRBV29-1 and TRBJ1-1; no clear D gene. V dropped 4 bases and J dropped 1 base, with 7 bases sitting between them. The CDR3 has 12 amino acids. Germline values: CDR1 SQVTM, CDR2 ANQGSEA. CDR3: CSVVRANTEAFF. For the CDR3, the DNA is TGCAGCGTTGTGCGGGCGAACACTGAAGCTTTCTTT. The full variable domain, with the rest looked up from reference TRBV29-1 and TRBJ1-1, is SAVISQKPSRDICQRGTSLTIQCQVDSQVTMMFWYRQQPGQSLTLIATANQGSEATYESGFVIDKFPISRPNLTFSTLTVSNMSPEDSSIYLCSVVRANTEAFFGQGTRLTVV.

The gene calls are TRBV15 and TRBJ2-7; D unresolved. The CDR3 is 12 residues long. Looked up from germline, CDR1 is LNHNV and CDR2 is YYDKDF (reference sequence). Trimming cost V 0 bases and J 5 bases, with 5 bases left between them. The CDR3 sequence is CATSRDRHEQYF. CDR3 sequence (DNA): TGTGCCACCAGCAGAGATCGCCACGAGCAGTACTTC.

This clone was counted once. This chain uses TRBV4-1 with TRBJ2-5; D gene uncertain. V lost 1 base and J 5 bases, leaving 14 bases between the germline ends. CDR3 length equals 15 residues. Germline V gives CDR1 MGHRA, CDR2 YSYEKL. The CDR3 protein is CASSQVDAPGETQYF. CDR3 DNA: TGCGCCAGCAGCCAAGTCGACGCCCCCGGTGAGACCCAGTACTTC.

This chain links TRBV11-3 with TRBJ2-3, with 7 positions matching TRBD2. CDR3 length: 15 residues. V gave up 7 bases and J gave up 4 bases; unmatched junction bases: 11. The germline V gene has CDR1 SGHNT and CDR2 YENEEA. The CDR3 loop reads CASIVTGGGPDTQYF. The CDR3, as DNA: TGTGCCAGCATCGTAACGGGAGGTGGGCCAGATACGCAGTATTTT.

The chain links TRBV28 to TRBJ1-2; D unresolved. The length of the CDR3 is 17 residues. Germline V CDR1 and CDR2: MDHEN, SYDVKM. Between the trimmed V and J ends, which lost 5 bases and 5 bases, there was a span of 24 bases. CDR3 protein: CASSADLGGLGGYGYTF. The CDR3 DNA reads TGTGCCAGCAGTGCCGACCTTGGAGGGCTCGGTGGGTATGGCTACACCTTC.

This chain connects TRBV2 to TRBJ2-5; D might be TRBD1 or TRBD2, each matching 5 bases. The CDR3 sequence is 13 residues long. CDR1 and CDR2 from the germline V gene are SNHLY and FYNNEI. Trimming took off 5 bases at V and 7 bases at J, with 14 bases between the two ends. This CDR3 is CASSPGPFVTQYF. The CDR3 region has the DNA TGTGCCAGCAGTCCGGGACCCTTCGTGACCCAGTACTTC. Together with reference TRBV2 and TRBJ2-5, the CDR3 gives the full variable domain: EPEVTQTPSHQVTQMGQEVILRCVPISNHLYFYWYRQILGQKVEFLVSFYNNEISEKSEIFDDQFSVERPDGSNFTLKIRSTKLEDSAMYFCASSPGPFVTQYFGPGTRLLVL.

CDR3 DNA: TGTGCCAGCAGTTCGAACCCCGGGGTCGGGGGGGATTCACCCCTCCACTTT. Protein product: CASSSNPGVGGDSPLHF. The chain is built from TRBV27 and TRBJ1-6; D is possibly TRBD1 (5 bases). Trimming left V 4 bases short and J 8 bases short, with 21 bases between. Per germline, CDR1 MNHEY and CDR2 SMNVEV (reference sequence). The CDR3 length is 17 residues.

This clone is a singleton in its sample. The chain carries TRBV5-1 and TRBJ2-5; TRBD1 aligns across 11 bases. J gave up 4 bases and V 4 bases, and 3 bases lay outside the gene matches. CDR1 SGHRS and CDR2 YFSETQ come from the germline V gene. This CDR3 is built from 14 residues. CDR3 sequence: CASSVDRGRETQYF. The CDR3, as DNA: TGCGCCAGCAGCGTGGACAGGGGGCGAGAGACCCAGTACTTC.

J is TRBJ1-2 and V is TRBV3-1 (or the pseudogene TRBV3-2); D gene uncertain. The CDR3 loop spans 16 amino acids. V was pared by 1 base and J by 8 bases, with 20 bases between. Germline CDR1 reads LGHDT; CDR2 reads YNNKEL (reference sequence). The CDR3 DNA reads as TGTGCCAGCAGCCAAGGGCTTTCGATAGACCTATTGGGCTACACCTTC. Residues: CASSQGLSIDLLGYTF.

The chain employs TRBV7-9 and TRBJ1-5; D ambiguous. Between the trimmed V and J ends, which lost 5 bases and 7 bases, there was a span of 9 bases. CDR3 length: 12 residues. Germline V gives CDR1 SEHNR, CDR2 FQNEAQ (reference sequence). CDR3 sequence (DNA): TGTGCCAGCAGCCATACCTGGCAGCCCCAGCATTTT. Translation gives CASSHTWQPQHF.

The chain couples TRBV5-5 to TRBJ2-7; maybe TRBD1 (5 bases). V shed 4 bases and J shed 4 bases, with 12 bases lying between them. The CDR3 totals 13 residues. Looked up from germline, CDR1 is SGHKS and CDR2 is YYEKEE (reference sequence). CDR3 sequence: CASSRGQFYEQYF. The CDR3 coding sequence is TGTGCCAGCAGCCGCGGACAATTTTACGAGCAGTACTTC.

The CDR3 region is CASSPREWGEELFF. The CDR3 DNA reads as TGTGCCAGCTCACCACGGGAGTGGGGTGAGGAGCTGTTTTTT. This chain connects TRBV18 to TRBJ2-2; a weak D match, TRBD2 (5 bases). The CDR3 spans 14 residues. Germline CDR1 reads KGHSH; CDR2 reads LQKENI. Between the trimmed V and J ends, which lost 1 base and 10 bases, there was a span of 13 bases.

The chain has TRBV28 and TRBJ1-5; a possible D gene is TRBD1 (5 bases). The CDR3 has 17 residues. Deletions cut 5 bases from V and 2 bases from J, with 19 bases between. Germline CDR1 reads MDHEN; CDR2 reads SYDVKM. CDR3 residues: CASSLPGKGSGNQPQHF. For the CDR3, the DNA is TGTGCCAGCAGTCTCCCCGGTAAGGGGAGCGGCAATCAGCCCCAGCATTTT.

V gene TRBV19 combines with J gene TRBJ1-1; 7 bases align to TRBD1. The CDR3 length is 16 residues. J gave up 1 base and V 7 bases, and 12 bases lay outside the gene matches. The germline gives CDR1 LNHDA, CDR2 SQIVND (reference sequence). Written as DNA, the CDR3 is TGTGCCAGTATGTATTCGACAGGGTCGAGGAACACTGAAGCTTTCTTT. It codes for CASMYSTGSRNTEAFF. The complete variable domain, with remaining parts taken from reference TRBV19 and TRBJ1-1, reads DGGITQSPKYLFRKEGQNVTLSCEQNLNHDAMYWYRQDPGQGLRLIYYSQIVNDFQKGDIAEGYSVSREKKESFPLTVTSAQKNPTAFYLCASMYSTGSRNTEAFFGQGTRLTVV.

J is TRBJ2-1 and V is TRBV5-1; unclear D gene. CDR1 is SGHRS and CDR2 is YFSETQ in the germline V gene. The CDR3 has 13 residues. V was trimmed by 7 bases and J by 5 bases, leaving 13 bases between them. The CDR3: CASGSYVDNEQFF. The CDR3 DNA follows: TGCGCCAGCGGCTCGTATGTCGACAATGAGCAGTTCTTC.

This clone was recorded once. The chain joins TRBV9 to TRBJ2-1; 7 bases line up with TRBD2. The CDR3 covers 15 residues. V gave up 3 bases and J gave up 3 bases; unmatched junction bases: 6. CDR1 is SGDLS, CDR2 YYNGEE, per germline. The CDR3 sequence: CASSEASGNYNEQFF. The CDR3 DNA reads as TGTGCCAGCAGCGAGGCTAGCGGAAACTACAATGAGCAGTTCTTC.

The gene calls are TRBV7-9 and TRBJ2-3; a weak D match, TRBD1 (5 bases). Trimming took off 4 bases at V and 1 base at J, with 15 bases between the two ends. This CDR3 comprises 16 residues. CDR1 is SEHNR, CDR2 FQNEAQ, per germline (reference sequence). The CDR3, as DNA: TGTGCCAGCAGCTCCTCCAGGGAACTTCGCACAGATACGCAGTATTTT. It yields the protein CASSSSRELRTDTQYF.

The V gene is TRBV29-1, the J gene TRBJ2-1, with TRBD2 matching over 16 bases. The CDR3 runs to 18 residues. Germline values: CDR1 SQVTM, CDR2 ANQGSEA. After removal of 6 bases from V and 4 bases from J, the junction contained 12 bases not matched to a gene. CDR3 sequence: CSVAGGTSGRDDYNEQFF. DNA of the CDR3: TGCAGCGTAGCAGGGGGGACTAGCGGGAGGGATGATTACAATGAGCAGTTCTTC.

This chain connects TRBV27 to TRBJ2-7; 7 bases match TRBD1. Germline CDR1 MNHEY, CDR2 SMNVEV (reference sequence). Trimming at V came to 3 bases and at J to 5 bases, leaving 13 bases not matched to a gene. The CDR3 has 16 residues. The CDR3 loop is CASSLALFKGADEQYF. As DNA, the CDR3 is TGTGCCAGCAGTTTGGCTCTATTTAAGGGGGCGGACGAGCAGTACTTC.

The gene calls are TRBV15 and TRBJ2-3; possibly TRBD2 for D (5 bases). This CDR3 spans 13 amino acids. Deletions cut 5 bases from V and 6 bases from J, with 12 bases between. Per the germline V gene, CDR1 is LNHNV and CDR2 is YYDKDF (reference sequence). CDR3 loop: CATSETPGDTQYF. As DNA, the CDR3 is TGTGCCACCAGCGAGACACCGGGGGATACGCAGTATTTT. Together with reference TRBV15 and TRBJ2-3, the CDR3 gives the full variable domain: DAMVIQNPRYQVTQFGKPVTLSCSQTLNHNVMYWYQQKSSQAPKLLFHYYDKDFNNEADTPDNFQSRRPNTSFCFLDIRSPGLGDTAMYLCATSETPGDTQYFGPGTRLTVL.

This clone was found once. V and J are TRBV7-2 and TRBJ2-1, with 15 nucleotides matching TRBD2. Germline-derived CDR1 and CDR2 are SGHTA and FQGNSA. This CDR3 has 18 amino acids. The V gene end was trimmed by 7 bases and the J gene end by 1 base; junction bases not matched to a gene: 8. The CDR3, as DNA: TGTGCCAGCACCACGGGACTAGCGGGAGGAGGATCCTACAATGAGCAGTTCTTC. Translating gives CASTTGLAGGGSYNEQFF.

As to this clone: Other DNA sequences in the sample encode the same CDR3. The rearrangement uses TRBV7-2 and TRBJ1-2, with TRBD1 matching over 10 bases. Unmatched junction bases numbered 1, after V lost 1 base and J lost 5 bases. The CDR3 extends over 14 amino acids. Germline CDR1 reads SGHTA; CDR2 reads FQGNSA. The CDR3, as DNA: TGTGCCAGCAGCTTAGGGACAGGGGGTTATGGCTACACCTTC. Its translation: CASSLGTGGYGYTF.